This T cell receptor (beta chain) was retrieved from a study of blood T cell repertoires in COVID-19. Study background: Specimens from acute and convalescent COVID-19 originated in the United States, Italy and Spain.

In germline, CDR1 is MNHNY, CDR2 SVGAGI (reference sequence). V was trimmed by 0 bases and J by 3 bases, leaving 6 bases between them. The CDR3 runs 13 residues. The table came from immunoSEQ multiplex PCR; TCRdb's copy has only in-frame clones and leaves some out. The profile shows about 380,000 clones, 70% to 90% of them singletons. The TCR was taken from a man aged 30 to 39 who had recovered from COVID-19. Sequencing was carried out using PBMCs or T cells enriched from blood (not recorded which). V and J are TRBV6-6 and TRBJ2-7; no reliable D call. CDR3 amino acids: CASSYSTDYEQYF. In nucleotides, the CDR3 is TGTGCCAGCAGTTACTCGACTGACTACGAGCAGTACTTC.